This entry lists 9 T cell receptor beta chains sequenced from one sample in a study of blood T cell repertoires in COVID-19. Generated by immunoSEQ multiplex PCR, the TCRdb table keeps only in-frame clones and is missing some. Of roughly 120,000 clones in the sample, approximately 80% are singletons; the top ten hold more than 9%. Sequences were obtained from peripheral blood. All receptors derive from a woman between 55 and 75 years old with acute or convalescent COVID-19.

The rearrangement uses TRBV30 and TRBJ1-2, with unresolved D. Germline CDR1 GTSNPN, CDR2 SVGIG (reference sequence). The CDR3 extends over 10 amino acids. Trimming pared 4 bases from V and 8 bases from J, leaving 8 bases between. The CDR3 DNA is TGTGCCTGGAACCGGGAGGGCTACACCTTC. Its translation is CAWNREGYTF.

V is TRBV24-1 and J is TRBJ2-1; 7 bases are shared with TRBD2. CDR1 KGHDR and CDR2 SFDVKD come from the germline V gene. V gave up 3 bases and J gave up 14 bases; unmatched junction bases: 6. The CDR3 has 12 amino acids. DNA of the CDR3: TGTGCCACCAGTGATGCCCGCCGGGAGGAGTTCTTC. Its translation is CATSDARREEFF.

The rearrangement joins TRBV6-5 to TRBJ1-2; no definite D call. Germline V CDR1 and CDR2: MNHEY, SVGAGI. V dropped 6 bases and J dropped 4 bases, with 12 bases sitting between them. The CDR3 extends over 13 amino acids. CDR3 sequence reads: CASRIGAGYGYTF. The DNA for the CDR3 is TGTGCCAGCAGAATCGGAGCGGGCTATGGCTACACCTTC.

The genes are TRBV13 and TRBJ1-2, with TRBD1 matching over 8 bases. Germline V gene sequence: CDR1 PRHDT, CDR2 FYEKMQ (reference sequence). V was pared by 3 bases and J by 8 bases, with 8 bases of the junction left unmatched. CDR3 length: 14 residues. The CDR3 here is CASSLSQGARGYTF. CDR3 nucleotide sequence: TGTGCCAGCAGCTTGAGTCAGGGGGCGCGAGGCTACACCTTC.

The chain employs TRBV7-9 and TRBJ1-2; TRBD1 is a possible D gene (5 bases). This CDR3 has 15 residues. Germline V gene data show CDR1 as SEHNR and CDR2 as FQNEAQ (reference sequence). V was pared by 2 bases and J by 3 bases, with 13 bases between. CDR3 sequence: CASSLSQGIDYGYTF. For the CDR3, the DNA is TGTGCCAGCAGCTTATCTCAGGGTATCGACTATGGCTACACCTTC.

J is TRBJ1-2 and V is TRBV28, with D unclear. This CDR3 contains 14 residues. Trimming pared 3 bases from V and 2 bases from J, leaving 10 bases between. CDR1 and CDR2 from the germline V gene are MDHEN and SYDVKM. Written as DNA, the CDR3 is TGTGCCAGCAGTTTTGGTGCAAGCAACTATGGCTACACCTTC. This sequence encodes CASSFGASNYGYTF.

The chain recombines TRBV5-6 with TRBJ1-2; no firm D call. Trimming removed 4 bases from V and 1 base from J, with 11 bases in between. CDR3 length: 14 residues. Germline lookup yields CDR1 SGHDT and CDR2 YYEEEE. This CDR3 is CASSAGGINYGYTF. CDR3 nucleotide sequence: TGTGCCAGCAGCGCCGGAGGGATTAACTATGGCTACACCTTC.

This chain links TRBV11-2 with TRBJ1-2; tentatively, D is TRBD1 (5 bases). The V gene lost 5 bases and the J gene lost 5 bases, with 15 bases spanning the gap. Germline V gene sequence: CDR1 SGHAT, CDR2 FQNNGV. This CDR3 contains 14 residues. CDR3 nucleotides: TGTGCCAGCAGCAGAGGCACAGGAGCATATGGCTACACCTTC. Amino acid sequence: CASSRGTGAYGYTF.

The chain links TRBV6-1 to TRBJ2-2; 8 bases are shared with TRBD1. The CDR3 has 16 residues. V gave up 0 bases and J gave up 7 bases; unmatched junction bases: 7. The V gene's germline CDR1 is MNHNS and CDR2 SASEGT. The CDR3 DNA is TGTGCCAGCAGTGAAGCGCGGTCAGGGGGCTTCGGGGAGCTGTTTTTT. It yields the protein CASSEARSGGFGELFF.